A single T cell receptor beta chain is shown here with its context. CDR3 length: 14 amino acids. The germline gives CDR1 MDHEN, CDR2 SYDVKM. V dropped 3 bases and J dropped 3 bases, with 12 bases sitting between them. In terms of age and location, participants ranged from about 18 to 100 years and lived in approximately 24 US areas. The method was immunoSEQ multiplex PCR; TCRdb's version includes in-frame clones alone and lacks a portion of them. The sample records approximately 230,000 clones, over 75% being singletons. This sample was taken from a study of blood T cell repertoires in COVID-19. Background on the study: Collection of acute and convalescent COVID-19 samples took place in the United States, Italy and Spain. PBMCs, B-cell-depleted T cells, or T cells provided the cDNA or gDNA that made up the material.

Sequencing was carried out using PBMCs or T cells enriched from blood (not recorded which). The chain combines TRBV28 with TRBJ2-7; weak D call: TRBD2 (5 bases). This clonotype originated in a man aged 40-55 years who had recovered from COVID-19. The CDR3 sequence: CASSFASISYEQYF. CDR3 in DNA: TGTGCCAGCAGTTTTGCTAGCATAAGCTACGAGCAGTACTTC.